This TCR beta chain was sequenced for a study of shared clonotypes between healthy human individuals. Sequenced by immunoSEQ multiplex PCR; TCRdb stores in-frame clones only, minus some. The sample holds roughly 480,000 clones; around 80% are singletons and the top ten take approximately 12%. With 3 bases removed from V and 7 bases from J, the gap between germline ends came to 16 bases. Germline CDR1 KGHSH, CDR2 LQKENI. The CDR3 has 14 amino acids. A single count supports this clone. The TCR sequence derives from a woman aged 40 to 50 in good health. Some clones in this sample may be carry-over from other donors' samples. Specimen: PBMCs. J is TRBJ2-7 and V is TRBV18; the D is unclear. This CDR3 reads CASSPGRQLSEQYF. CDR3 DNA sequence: TGTGCCAGCTCACCCGGACGGCAGTTGTCAGAGCAGTACTTC. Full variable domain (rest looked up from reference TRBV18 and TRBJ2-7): NAGVMQNPRHLVRRRGQEARLRCSPMKGHSHVYWYRQLPEEGLKFMVYLQKENIIDESGMPKERFSAEFPKEGPSILRIQQVVRGDSAAYFCASSPGRQLSEQYFGPGTRLTVT.